Sequencing of this T cell receptor beta chain was carried out in a study of blood T cells in healthy people across ages. Regarding the study as a whole: Higher diversity, along with more naive CD4+ cells, distinguished long-lived donors from aged donors.

The J segment lost 4 bases and the V segment lost 6 bases, leaving 4 bases of the junction unmatched. From germline, CDR1 is MDHEN and CDR2 SYDVKM. This CDR3 region has 14 residues. Comments on this clonotype: The antigen is not known.

Primers used in a second PCR of about 7 to 11 cycles were a sample-barcoded 5' primer and a J-beta primer mix. Each CDR3 protein is one row after TCRdb ran MiXCR on the 5' RACE reads. There are over 700,000 distinct CDR3 sequences in the sample; just under 25% occur only once, and 9.4% lies in the top ten. This sample also belongs to another study, concerning T cells of mothers and their children.

This sequence was found in a boy younger than 18 in good health. Sequenced material: blood. The chain employs TRBV28 and TRBJ2-5; 11 bases map to TRBD2. CDR3 sequence: CASRGTSGRETQYF. CDR3 sequence (DNA): TGTGCCAGCAGAGGGACTAGCGGAAGAGAGACCCAGTACTTC. Variable domain in full (rest from reference TRBV28 and TRBJ2-5): DVKVTQSSRYLVKRTGEKVFLECVQDMDHENMFWYRQDPGLGLRLIYFSYDVKMKEKGDIPEGYSVSREKKERFSLILESASTNQTSMYLCASRGTSGRETQYFGPGTRLLVL.